The present entry profiles one T cell receptor (beta chain) with its context. The antigen is undetermined. The sample belongs to a study of cytomegalovirus exposure and HLA in healthy donors. General study points: It was assumed in the presence/absence analyses that sequencing depth was roughly uniform across donors.

The PCR contained 60 Vbeta and 13 Jbeta primers. Data came from immunoSEQ multiplex PCR; TCRdb stores just in-frame clones and leaves some out. The sample has about 100,000 clones, roughly 74% seen once. Each donor was healthy, and each was a bone marrow donor. Input material: PBMCs. The TCR was taken from a middle-aged woman in good health and CMV-seronegative.

Here the CDR3 reads CASSLEGQHNQPQHF. CDR3 DNA sequence: TGTGCCAGCAGCTTAGAGGGACAGCACAATCAGCCCCAGCATTTT. The genes are TRBV7-9 and TRBJ1-5; 7 bases agree with TRBD1. V shed 1 base and J 3 bases; nucleotides not matched to a gene: 3. Germline CDR1 SEHNR, CDR2 FQNEAQ (reference sequence). This CDR3 is built from 15 residues.